Listed here are 24 T cell receptor beta chains from one sample, sequenced in a study of T-cell memory formation after mild COVID-19. Via MiXCR, TCRdb re-called the 5' RACE reads, giving one row per CDR3 protein. The table records a few hundred thousand distinct CDR3 sequences, approximately 15% of them present only once. The source material was PBMCs or a T cell subset sorted from them (not recorded which). Receptors were obtained from a young man who had mild COVID-19 (a few samples of this study predate the infection). Cell type and time point are not known.

This clonotype was detected only a few times. V and J are TRBV7-9 and TRBJ2-5; D gene uncertain. The CDR3 is 12 amino acids. The V gene lost 8 bases and the J gene lost 5 bases, with 12 bases spanning the gap. Germline-derived CDR1 and CDR2 are SEHNR and FQNEAQ (reference sequence). The CDR3 nucleotides read TGTGCCAGCTCTTGGGGTCCGGAGACCCAGTACTTC. Its translation: CASSWGPETQYF.

V usage is TRBV12-3 or TRBV12-4 and J usage is TRBJ2-3; possible D gene TRBD1, 5 bases. This CDR3 has 17 amino acids. Trimming took 6 bases from V and 1 from J, leaving 20 bases between them. In DNA, the CDR3 is TGTGCCAGCAGCGGGTTAAGCTTTAGGGGCCGCACAGATACGCAGTATTTT. Amino acids: CASSGLSFRGRTDTQYF.

The gene calls are TRBV7-2 and TRBJ1-1; the D is unclear. In germline, CDR1 is SGHTA, CDR2 FQGNSA. Deletions cut 2 bases from V and 0 bases from J, with 4 bases between. CDR3 length equals 13 residues. DNA for the CDR3: TGTGCCAGCAGCTTATGGATGAACACTGAAGCTTTCTTT. Translated: CASSLWMNTEAFF.

The rearrangement links TRBV7-9 to TRBJ2-5; tentatively, D is TRBD1 or TRBD2 (6 bases each). CDR1 SEHNR and CDR2 FQNEAQ come from the germline V gene (reference sequence). The CDR3 runs 15 residues. V was clipped by 5 bases and J by 3 bases, with 16 bases between them. The CDR3 DNA sequence: TGTGCCAGCAGCCCTGACGGGGGCCGAGAAGAGACCCAGTACTTC. Amino acid sequence: CASSPDGGREETQYF.

This clonotype was recorded at least ten times. This sequence joins TRBV7-2 and TRBJ2-7; tentative D call: TRBD1 (6 bases). The CDR3 loop spans 13 amino acids. Germline V gene lookup returns CDR1 SGHTA and CDR2 FQGNSA. Trimming took off 1 base at V and 2 bases at J, with 6 bases between the two ends. CDR3 residues: CASSLDRAYEQYF. In DNA form, the CDR3 reads TGTGCCAGCAGCTTAGACAGGGCCTACGAGCAGTACTTC.

The CDR3 DNA is TGTGCCAGCAGGGGCGGGGGCGGCCTCTACGAGCAGTACTTC. Residues: CASRGGGGLYEQYF. The rearrangement joins TRBV27 to TRBJ2-7; possibly TRBD2 for D (7 bases). V lost 6 bases, J lost 3 bases, and 15 bases lay in between. CDR1 and CDR2 (germline): MNHEY, SMNVEV (reference sequence). The CDR3 length is 14 residues.

This clonotype was recorded a few times. This chain uses TRBV2 with TRBJ2-7; 13 bases map to TRBD2. The length of the CDR3 is 16 residues. V shed 6 bases and J 5 bases; nucleotides not matched to a gene: 10. Germline-derived CDR1 and CDR2 are SNHLY and FYNNEI. The CDR3 sequence is CASRGLAGTRGNEQYV. CDR3 in DNA: TGTGCCAGCAGGGGACTAGCGGGGACCCGGGGCAACGAGCAGTACGTC.

This clonotype appeared a few times. The V and J genes are TRBV4-1 and TRBJ1-1, with D possibly being TRBD1 (6 bases). CDR3 size: 16 residues. Germline lookup yields CDR1 MGHRA and CDR2 YSYEKL. The V and J ends lost 1 base and 11 bases respectively, with 23 bases between them. CDR3 sequence: CASSQVMGRSRGLAFF. The CDR3 DNA follows: TGCGCCAGCAGCCAAGTTATGGGGCGGAGCAGGGGTTTGGCTTTCTTT.

A few counts support this clonotype. The CDR3 nucleotides are TGCGCCAGCAGCTTCCGGGTAGCCCCGGATACGCAGTATTTT. Translating it yields CASSFRVAPDTQYF. The gene calls are TRBV5-1 and TRBJ2-3; no firm D call. Germline CDR1 is SGHRS and CDR2 is YFSETQ. Trimming took 2 bases from V and 6 from J, leaving 13 bases between them. This CDR3 is 14 amino acids long.

This clonotype has ten or more counts. The V and J genes are TRBV7-2 and TRBJ1-2; 7 bases match TRBD1. The trim removed 5 bases at V and 7 bases at J, leaving 13 bases unmatched. CDR1 and CDR2 (germline): SGHTA, FQGNSA. This CDR3 region has 15 residues. The CDR3 reads CASSRGDSLGSGYTF. The CDR3 DNA sequence: TGTGCCAGCAGCCGGGGGGACAGCTTAGGGAGTGGCTACACCTTC.

This clonotype was seen a few times. For the CDR3, the DNA is TGTGCCAGCAGCCAAGAGTGGGCGGGGGGGACTAATGAGCAGTTCTTC. Its translation is CASSQEWAGGTNEQFF. This chain connects TRBV4-2 to TRBJ2-1; 9 bases are a match to TRBD2. V lost 0 bases to trimming and J lost 7 bases; unmatched junction nucleotides: 7. The CDR3 sequence is 16 residues long. Looked up from germline, CDR1 is LGHNA and CDR2 is YNFKEQ.

This clonotype appeared many times. The V and J genes are TRBV24-1 and TRBJ1-2; TRBD1 agrees at 8 bases. Per the germline V gene, CDR1 is KGHDR and CDR2 is SFDVKD. The CDR3 has 15 amino acids. J was trimmed by 6 bases and V by 3 bases; bases with no gene match: 8. Written as DNA, the CDR3 is TGTGCCACCAGTGATCCCACTATGACAGGGGATGGCTACACCTTC. Its protein is CATSDPTMTGDGYTF.

The rearrangement uses TRBV4-3 and TRBJ2-2; D is perhaps TRBD2 (5 bases). Germline V CDR1 and CDR2: LGHNA, YSLEER. V shed 0 bases and J shed 5 bases, with 19 bases lying between them. The CDR3 has 18 amino acids. The CDR3 loop is CASSQERAAPLNTGELFF. The CDR3 DNA is TGCGCCAGCAGCCAAGAGAGGGCGGCTCCCCTTAATACCGGGGAGCTGTTTTTT.

The V gene is TRBV28, the J gene TRBJ1-5, with TRBD1 as a possible D gene (5 bases). Germline CDR1 is MDHEN and CDR2 is SYDVKM. V was clipped by 6 bases and J by 4 bases, with 19 bases between them. This CDR3 spans 16 amino acids. The CDR3 DNA sequence: TGTGCCAGCAGAGCTCGACCCGGGACGGGAAATCAGCCCCAGCATTTT. Amino acid sequence: CASRARPGTGNQPQHF.

There are many counts of this clonotype. The V gene is TRBV7-6, the J gene TRBJ1-1; D gene uncertain. Germline V gene lookup returns CDR1 SGHVS and CDR2 FNYEAQ. V lost 3 bases to trimming and J lost 6 bases, with 8 bases between them. This CDR3 is 12 amino acids long. CDR3 DNA sequence: TGTGCCAGCAGCTTCGGTGGGGCTGAAGCTTTCTTT. Translated, it gives CASSFGGAEAFF.

This chain joins TRBV4-3 and TRBJ2-5; D is possibly TRBD2 (6 bases). This CDR3 comprises 15 residues. The V and J ends lost 0 bases and 7 bases respectively, with 15 bases between them. Germline values: CDR1 LGHNA, CDR2 YSLEER. CDR3 region: CASSQDWGESGTQYF. The CDR3 DNA follows: TGCGCCAGCAGCCAAGATTGGGGGGAATCAGGGACCCAGTACTTC.

This clonotype occurred a few times. The chain couples TRBV18 to TRBJ2-1; no reliable D call. Trimming shortened V by 0 bases and J by 6 bases, and 9 bases separated the two germline ends. This CDR3 has 14 residues. The germline V gene has CDR1 KGHSH and CDR2 LQKENI. The CDR3 loop reads CASSPPTHANEQFF. CDR3 nucleotide sequence: TGTGCCAGCTCACCACCAACTCACGCCAATGAGCAGTTCTTC.

This clonotype was counted between two and nine times. This chain's CDR3 is CASSGSGDRGDTQYF. As DNA, the CDR3 is TGCGCCAGCAGCGGTAGCGGGGACCGAGGGGATACGCAGTATTTT. The V and J genes are TRBV5-1 and TRBJ2-3; 8 bases match TRBD2. From germline, CDR1 is SGHRS and CDR2 YFSETQ. The ends lost 4 bases at V and 6 bases at J; junction bases unmatched: 10. This CDR3 is 15 amino acids long.

This clonotype was recorded a few times. V is TRBV5-1 and J is TRBJ2-3, with D possibly TRBD1 on 6 matching bases. CDR1 SGHRS and CDR2 YFSETQ come from the germline V gene. Trimming removed 4 bases from V and 0 bases from J, with 15 bases in between. The CDR3 loop spans 16 amino acids. The CDR3 bases are TGCGCCAGCAGCAGTACAGGGCGAACTAGCACAGATACGCAGTATTTT. Its protein product is CASSSTGRTSTDTQYF.

V gene TRBV6-5 combines with J gene TRBJ1-2; 10 bases are shared with TRBD1. V dropped 2 bases and J dropped 0; count of bases not matched to a gene: 0. CDR1 and CDR2 from the germline V gene are MNHEY and SVGAGI. This CDR3 is 15 amino acids long. The CDR3 DNA reads as TGTGCCAGCAGTTACGGGACAGGGGCTAACTATGGCTACACCTTC. Translated, it gives CASSYGTGANYGYTF.

The rearrangement uses TRBV4-3 and TRBJ2-3, with a weak D call TRBD1 (5 bases). Trimming took 0 bases from V and 6 from J, leaving 19 bases between them. This CDR3 spans 17 amino acids. Per germline, CDR1 LGHNA and CDR2 YSLEER. CDR3 region: CASSQDSRGLAEDTQYF. CDR3 in DNA: TGCGCCAGCAGCCAAGATAGTAGGGGCCTCGCGGAGGATACGCAGTATTTT.

This clonotype was seen a few times. The J gene is TRBJ2-7, the V gene TRBV10-3, with D tentatively TRBD1 (6 bases). Germline values: CDR1 ENHRY, CDR2 SYGVKD. There are 22 residues in the CDR3. Trimming took 1 base from V and 2 from J, leaving 33 bases between them. In DNA, the CDR3 is TGTGCCATCAGTGAGTATTCGCGGACAGATGCCTGGGATGGGGGCTCCCCCTACGAGCAGTACGTC. This gives the protein CAISEYSRTDAWDGGSPYEQYV.

The V and J genes are TRBV3-1 and TRBJ1-2; 7 positions agree with TRBD1. Per the germline V gene, CDR1 is LGHDT and CDR2 is YNNKEL (reference sequence). The CDR3 has 14 amino acids. The J segment lost 4 bases and the V segment lost 5 bases, leaving 7 bases of the junction unmatched. The CDR3 bases are TGTGCCAGCAGCGCCCGGACAGGCCCCTATGGCTACACCTTC. Protein: CASSARTGPYGYTF.

V is TRBV9 and J is TRBJ1-4; possibly TRBD1 for D (5 bases). The CDR3 has 15 residues. Trimming removed 4 bases at V and 6 bases at J, with 16 bases between. CDR1 and CDR2 from the germline V gene are SGDLS and YYNGEE. The CDR3 region has the DNA TGTGCCAGCAGCCTATGGGACGGCAGGGATGAAAAACTGTTTTTT. Residues: CASSLWDGRDEKLFF.